This TCR beta chain was obtained from a study of molecular identifiers for immune sequencing clone quantification (dated by TCRdb to between 2018 and 2020). In the study overall: For a replicate experiment, RNA from around 20,000 or 99,000 naive CD8 T cells was divided into five aliquots, of which four were sequenced. This methods study used CD8 T cells to benchmark TCR RNA copy counting and molecular-identifier clustering-based TCR repertoire sequencing (MIDCIRS).

The CDR3 spans 13 residues, from the cysteine through the phenylalanine. Kept here is only the CDR3 DNA, which spans 39 bases and is read in frame from base 1. The junction carries 10 bases between V and J, which are trimmed by 0 bases and 7 bases respectively. Per the germline V gene, SGDLS is the CDR1 and YYNGEE is the CDR2. Naive CD8 T cells, defined as CD8+CD4-CCR7+CD45RA+, were FACS-sorted into RLT Plus buffer on a BD FACSAria II. To compare sensitivity, a portion of the naive CD8 T cell RNA was divided evenly between MIDCIRS and a Smart-seq2-style 5'RACE protocol. Enrichment of CD8 T cells was performed with RosetteSep CD8+ T Cell Enrichment Cocktail and Ficoll-Paque, after which ACK red cell lysis was carried out. The library was obtained by PCR. These reads were obtained on an Illumina MiSeq. Purification of total RNA was performed with the Qiagen AllPrep DNA/RNA kit. Before any analysis, reads coming from multiple sequencing runs of the same library were combined into one pool. The paper's data handling went like this. Reads were retained only if the reads had an exact TCR constant sequence, and the retained reads were trimmed to 150 nt and grouped according to their 12-nt molecular barcodes. Reads in each barcode group were sub-clustered using a 15% Levenshtein threshold, and a quality-weighted consensus sequence was built for each RNA molecule. Non-functional sequences were discarded, and so were lower-count sequences lying one edit away from another sequence. Barcode sub-clusters with fewer than 20% of the maximum read count were removed, based on fitting two negative binomial distributions. Clones were called with MiXCR by TCRdb after fastp trimmed the public reads at Q25, and only in-frame beta chains were retained. Records with the same CDR3 protein are collapsed into one entry carrying the most frequent genes and DNA. These V and J calls derive from TCRdb rather than the authors' analysis. A total of over 35,000 distinct CDR3 sequences appear in this sample, around 20% of them only once. The ten top clones hold less than 9% of the sample.

The study at large found these results: In CMV-specific effector cells, clones with more than 20 RNA copies contained over 99% of molecules, whereas in naive cells such clones contained under 1% of molecules. Identical TCR molecules sharing a barcode could cause highly expanded clone sizes to be underestimated. Modeling gave about 3 recovered TCR RNA copies per cell versus approximately 11 by digital PCR, implying roughly 30% capture efficiency. Spiked-in Jurkat TCR RNA equal to a single cell's worth was reported to be detectable even within 1,200,000 naive CD8 T cells. When barcode sub-clustering was left out, chimeric consensus sequences inflated TCR diversity, with chimeras reaching as high as 47%.

This clonotype has at least ten counts. Which antigen it targets is not known. Base qualities are not at hand, and no much larger clone is one base apart. What was sequenced was naive CD8+ T cells from blood, with Jurkat cell RNA spiked in. This specimen's cell subset or site label, interpreted: FACS-sorted CD8+CD4-CCR7+CD45RA+ naive T cells. This clonotype was sampled from a human donor in good health. Some libraries in this study had Jurkat cell RNA spiked in. The rearrangement combines TRBV9 with TRBJ1-1, with the D gene not confidently named. The CDR3 sequence is CASSVGGGGEAFF. The sequence in DNA is TGTGCCAGCAGCGTAGGGGGAGGCGGTGAAGCTTTCTTT. The reference TRBV9 and TRBJ1-1 proteins fill in what lies around the CDR3, so the full variable domain reads DSGVTQTPKHLITATGQRVTLRCSPRSGDLSVYWYQQSLDQGLQFLIQYYNGEERAKGNILERFSAQQFPDLHSELNLSSLELGDSALYFCASSVGGGGEAFFGQGTRLTVV.